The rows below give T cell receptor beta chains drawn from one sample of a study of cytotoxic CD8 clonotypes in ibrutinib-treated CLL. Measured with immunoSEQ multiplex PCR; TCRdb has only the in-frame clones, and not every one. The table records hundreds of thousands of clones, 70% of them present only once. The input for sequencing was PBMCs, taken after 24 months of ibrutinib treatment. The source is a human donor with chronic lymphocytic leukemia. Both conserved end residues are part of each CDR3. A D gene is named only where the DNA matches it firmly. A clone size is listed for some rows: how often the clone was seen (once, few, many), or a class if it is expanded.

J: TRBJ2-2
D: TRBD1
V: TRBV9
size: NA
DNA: TGTGCCAGCAGCGTAGGAGACAGGGCCGGGGAGCTGTTTTTT
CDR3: CASSVGDRAGELFF

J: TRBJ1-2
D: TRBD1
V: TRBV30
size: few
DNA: TGTGCCTGGAGTGTCCAGGGGGCGCGGGGCTACACCTTC
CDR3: CAWSVQGARGYTF

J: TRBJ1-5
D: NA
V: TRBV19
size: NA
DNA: TGTGCCAGTACCGCGCTCAGGGGTAGCAATCAGCCCCAGCATTTT
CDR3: CASTALRGSNQPQHF

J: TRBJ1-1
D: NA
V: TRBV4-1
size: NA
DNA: TGCGCCAGCAGCCAAGGCACTGAAGCTTTCTTT
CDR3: CASSQGTEAFF

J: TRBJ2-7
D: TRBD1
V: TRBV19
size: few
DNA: TGTGCCAGTAGTCAACAGGGGGGAGTTCACGAGCAGTACTTC
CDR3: CASSQQGGVHEQYF

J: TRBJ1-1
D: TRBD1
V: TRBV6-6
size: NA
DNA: TGTGCCAGCAGACCGACAGGGGGCCACACTGAAGCTTTCTTT
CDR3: CASRPTGGHTEAFF

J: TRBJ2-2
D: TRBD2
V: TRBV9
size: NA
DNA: TGTGCCAGCAGCGTCGAGACTAGCGGGAGGGCGGGAACCGGGGAGCTGTTTTTT
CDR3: CASSVETSGRAGTGELFF

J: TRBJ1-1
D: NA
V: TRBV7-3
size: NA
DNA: TGTGCCAGCAGTTCCTACACCAACACTGAAGCTTTCTTT
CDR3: CASSSYTNTEAFF

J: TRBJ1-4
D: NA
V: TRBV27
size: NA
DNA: TGTGCCAGCAGTTTGGGTATCCAGGAGGAAAAACTGTTTTTT
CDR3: CASSLGIQEEKLFF

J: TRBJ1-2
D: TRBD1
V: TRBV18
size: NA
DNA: TGTGCCAGCTCACCGACAGGGGAAGGCTACACCTTC
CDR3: CASSPTGEGYTF

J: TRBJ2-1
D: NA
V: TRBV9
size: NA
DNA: TGTGCCAGCAGCTCGGGGACTCCCTGGTACAATGAGCAGTTCTTC
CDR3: CASSSGTPWYNEQFF

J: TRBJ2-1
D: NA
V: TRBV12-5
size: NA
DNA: TGTGCTAGTGGTTTGGACGAGAGGGAGCAGTTCTTC
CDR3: CASGLDEREQFF

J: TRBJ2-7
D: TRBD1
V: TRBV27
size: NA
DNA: TGTGCCAGCACCTCCGGGACAGGGAGCTCCTACGAGCAGTACTTC
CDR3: CASTSGTGSSYEQYF

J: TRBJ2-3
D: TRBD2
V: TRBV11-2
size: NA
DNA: TGTGCCAGCAGCCCCCGACTAGCGGGGGTCACAGATACGCAGTATTTT
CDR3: CASSPRLAGVTDTQYF

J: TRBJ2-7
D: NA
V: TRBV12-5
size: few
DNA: TGTGCTAGTGGTCGTCAGGGATTCCCCTACGAGCAGTACTTC
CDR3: CASGRQGFPYEQYF

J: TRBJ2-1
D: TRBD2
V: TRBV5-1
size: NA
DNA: TGCGCCAGTAGCCTTGGGACTACATACAATGAGCAGTTCTTC
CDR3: CASSLGTTYNEQFF

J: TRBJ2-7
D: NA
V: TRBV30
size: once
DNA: TGTGCCTGGAAGGGGGTCAGGGAGCAGTACTTC
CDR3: CAWKGVREQYF

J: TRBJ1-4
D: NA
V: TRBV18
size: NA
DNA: TGTGCCAGCTCACCTCGCGAGGCGGTTTGGGAAAAACTGTTTTTT
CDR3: CASSPREAVWEKLFF

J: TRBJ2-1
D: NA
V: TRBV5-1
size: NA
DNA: TGCGCCAGCAGCCCGGACTTGGTTCAGTTCTTC
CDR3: CASSPDLVQFF

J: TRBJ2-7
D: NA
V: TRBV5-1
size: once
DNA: TGCGCCAGCAGCTTACCTCCGGGACCAAGATCCTACGAGCAGTACTTC
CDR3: CASSLPPGPRSYEQYF

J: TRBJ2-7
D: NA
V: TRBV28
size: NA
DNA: TGTGCCAGCAGTCCTAGCGTGGGGGAGCAGTACTTC
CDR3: CASSPSVGEQYF

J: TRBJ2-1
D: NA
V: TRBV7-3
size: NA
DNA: TGTGCCAGCAGCCCTACCAGGGGAATACCCTACAATGAGCAGTTCTTC
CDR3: CASSPTRGIPYNEQFF

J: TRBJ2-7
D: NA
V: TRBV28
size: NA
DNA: TGTGCCAGCAGTTTCCTTCATTTAACTTATTACGAGCAGTACTTC
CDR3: CASSFLHLTYYEQYF

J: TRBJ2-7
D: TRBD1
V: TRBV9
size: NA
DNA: TGTGCCAGCAGCGTAGCTTCGGGACAGGGAAGCGACGAGCAGTACTTC
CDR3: CASSVASGQGSDEQYF

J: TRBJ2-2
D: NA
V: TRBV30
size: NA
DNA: TGTGCCTGGAGTGTAGGGACAACGAACACCGGGGAGCTGTTTTTT
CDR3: CAWSVGTTNTGELFF

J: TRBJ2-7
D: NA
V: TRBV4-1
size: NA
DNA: TGCGCCAGCAGCCAAGGGTGGGGAACATTCGAGCAGTACTTC
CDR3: CASSQGWGTFEQYF

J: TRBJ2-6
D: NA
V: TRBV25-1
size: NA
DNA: TGTGCCAGCAGTGAAACCCGGCCATCTGGGGCCAACGTCCTGACTTTC
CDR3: CASSETRPSGANVLTF

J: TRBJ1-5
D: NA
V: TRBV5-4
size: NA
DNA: TGTGCCAGCAGCTCCGGGACCGAAAGCAATCAGCCCCAGCATTTT
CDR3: CASSSGTESNQPQHF

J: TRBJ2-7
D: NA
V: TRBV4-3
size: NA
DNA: TGCGCCAGCAGCGGCCGGGGGGCCGGCGAGCAGTACTTC
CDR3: CASSGRGAGEQYF

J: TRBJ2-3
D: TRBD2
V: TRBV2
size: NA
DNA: TGTGCCAGCAGTCGTCCTAGCGGGAGCCCGGCAGATACGCAGTATTTT
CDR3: CASSRPSGSPADTQYF

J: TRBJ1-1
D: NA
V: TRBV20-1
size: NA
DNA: TGCAGTGTTAAGGCGAACACTGAAGCTTTCTTT
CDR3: CSVKANTEAFF